This passage covers 22 T cell receptor beta chains from one sample sequenced in a study of beta chain features in type 1 diabetes. What was sequenced were expressed TCRB transcripts, since all of the isolated RNA had been reverse transcribed. Profiled with immunoSEQ multiplex PCR; TCRdb holds only in-frame clones, not every one. Of around 250,000 clones in the sample, less than 35% were seen once. The sequenced sample consisted of central memory CD4+ T cells from blood. These receptor sequences come from a man aged 25 to 40 in good health.

This clone was counted between two and nine times. This chain connects TRBV30 to TRBJ2-2; 12 positions agree with TRBD2. Germline V lookup: CDR1 GTSNPN, CDR2 SVGIG (reference sequence). This CDR3 comprises 17 residues. V lost 1 base and J lost 0; bases outside the gene matches: 3. Here the CDR3 DNA reads TGTGCCTGGAGTGGAACTAGCGGGAGGTCGAACACCGGGGAGCTGTTTTTT. Protein: CAWSGTSGRSNTGELFF.

This clone was recorded many times. The J gene is TRBJ2-4, the V gene TRBV14; tentative D call: TRBD1 (6 bases). This CDR3 is 17 amino acids long. Germline V gene lookup returns CDR1 SGHDN and CDR2 FVKESK. V dropped 3 bases and J dropped 4 bases, with 19 bases sitting between them. CDR3 amino acids: CASSHVLSGTPKNIQYF. Here the CDR3 DNA reads TGTGCCAGCAGCCATGTTCTTTCCGGGACACCTAAAAACATTCAGTACTTC.

Many counts were recorded for this clone. This rearrangement joins TRBV15 to TRBJ2-5; no firm D call. CDR1 and CDR2 from the germline V gene are LNHNV and YYDKDF (reference sequence). The CDR3 contains 12 residues. The V end lost 1 base, the J end lost 5 bases, and 5 bases lay between the germline ends. The CDR3 protein is CATSRGGETQYF. In DNA form, the CDR3 reads TGTGCCACCAGCAGAGGTGGCGAGACCCAGTACTTC.

The rearrangement joins TRBV5-1 to TRBJ2-1; maybe TRBD1 (6 bases). Trimming left V 3 bases short and J 7 bases short, with 17 bases between. Germline CDR1 SGHRS, CDR2 YFSETQ. The CDR3 runs to 15 residues. This CDR3 is CASSSSQGKRNEQFF. CDR3 coding DNA: TGCGCCAGCAGCTCTTCCCAGGGGAAGAGAAATGAGCAGTTCTTC.

This clone appeared a single time. The identical CDR3 is also encoded by other nucleotide sequences in the sample. The V and J genes are TRBV30 and TRBJ2-7, with D unresolved. The ends were cut back, 2 bases at V and 0 bases at J, with 5 bases in the middle. The germline V gene has CDR1 GTSNPN and CDR2 SVGIG (reference sequence). The CDR3 covers 12 residues. CDR3 bases: TGTGCCTGGAGTCGTGACTCCTACGAGCAGTACTTC. Its translation is CAWSRDSYEQYF.

The V call is TRBV29-1, the J call TRBJ1-1, with 10 bases that match TRBD1. From germline, CDR1 is SQVTM and CDR2 ANQGSEA. With 8 bases clipped from V and 1 base from J, the junction kept 4 bases outside the gene matches. The CDR3 is 13 amino acids. Written as DNA, the CDR3 is TGCAGCTTCAGGACAGGGGGGAACACTGAAGCTTTCTTT. As protein: CSFRTGGNTEAFF.

This chain uses TRBV27 with TRBJ2-1, with unresolved D. Germline lookup yields CDR1 MNHEY and CDR2 SMNVEV (reference sequence). Trimming stripped 5 bases from V and 15 bases from J, with 20 bases between. The CDR3 covers 13 residues. The CDR3 is CASSLEAARRRFF. The CDR3 region has the DNA TGTGCCAGCAGTCTCGAGGCAGCCCGACGAAGGTTCTTC.

Comments on this clone: This specimen includes other DNA sequences encoding the same CDR3. The chain couples TRBV7-2 to TRBJ2-5; 8 bases map to TRBD2. The CDR3 consists of 14 residues. The junction had 7 bases not matched to a gene; V was cut back by 6 bases and J by 4 bases. Looked up from germline, CDR1 is SGHTA and CDR2 is FQGNSA. Written as DNA, the CDR3 is TGTGCCAGCAGTCTACAGCGGGGGAGAGAGACCCAGTACTTC. Its protein is CASSLQRGRETQYF.

CDR3 region: CASSWSGLSTDTQYF. Here the CDR3 DNA reads TGTGCCAGCAGCTGGAGCGGCCTGAGCACAGATACGCAGTATTTT. This chain uses TRBV4-2 with TRBJ2-3; tentatively, D is TRBD2 (5 bases). The CDR3 runs 15 residues. The germline gives CDR1 LGHNA, CDR2 YNFKEQ. Trimming pared 5 bases from V and 0 bases from J, leaving 12 bases between.

The CDR3 sequence: CSAGRSGTDTQYF. DNA for the CDR3: TGCAGCGCCGGCCGGAGTGGCACAGATACGCAGTATTTT. This chain uses TRBV29-1 with TRBJ2-3; D is uncertain. The CDR3 has 13 residues. The germline V gene has CDR1 SQVTM and CDR2 ANQGSEA. The V and J ends lost 7 bases and 1 base respectively, with 12 bases between them.

On this clone: This may be a read error: a much more frequent sequence differs by one nucleotide. This same CDR3 is encoded by further DNA sequences in the sample. V and J are TRBV5-6 and TRBJ2-3, with 7 bases matching TRBD2. Trimming cost V 2 bases and J 3 bases; bases outside gene matches: 3. Per the germline V gene, CDR1 is SGHDT and CDR2 is YYEEEE. CDR3 size: 14 residues. CDR3 amino acids: CASSLGAGTDTQYF. DNA for the CDR3: TGTGCCAGCAGCTTAGGAGCGGGGACAGATACGCAGTATTTT.

This clone came up a few times. The chain links TRBV6-1 to TRBJ1-5, with a weak D call TRBD1 (5 bases). Germline CDR1 MNHNS, CDR2 SASEGT. Trimming took off 5 bases at V and 7 bases at J, with 12 bases between the two ends. CDR3 length: 13 amino acids. CDR3 sequence: CASSTREEQPQHF. CDR3 nucleotides: TGTGCCAGCAGTACCAGGGAAGAGCAGCCCCAGCATTTT.

This clone was counted only a few times. V and J are TRBV29-1 and TRBJ2-7; TRBD1 agrees at 9 bases. Per the germline V gene, CDR1 is SQVTM and CDR2 is ANQGSEA. The CDR3 extends over 14 amino acids. Trimming removed 5 bases from V and 6 bases from J; junction bases left unmatched: 11. CDR3 bases: TGCAGCGTTACCTCGGACAGGGGACGGGCCGAGCAGTACTTC. Protein: CSVTSDRGRAEQYF.

The chain is built from TRBV7-2 and TRBJ2-2; 9 bases agree with TRBD1. The CDR3 has 16 amino acids. The V gene end was trimmed by 1 base and the J gene end by 4 bases; junction bases not matched to a gene: 4. Germline values: CDR1 SGHTA, CDR2 FQGNSA. In DNA, the CDR3 is TGTGCCAGCAGCTTAGGGGGACAGGGAAGCACCGGGGAGCTGTTTTTT. It codes for CASSLGGQGSTGELFF. Drawing the rest from reference TRBV7-2 and TRBJ2-2, the complete variable domain is GAGVSQSPSNKVTEKGKDVELRCDPISGHTALYWYRQSLGQGLEFLIYFQGNSAPDKSGLPSDRFSAERTGGSVSTLTIQRTQQEDSAVYLCASSLGGQGSTGELFFGEGSRLTVL.

The chain couples TRBV7-2 to TRBJ2-7, with D perhaps matching TRBD2 (5 bases). The CDR3 is 16 amino acids. Trimming cost V 3 bases and J 3 bases, with 18 bases left between them. The V gene's germline CDR1 is SGHTA and CDR2 FQGNSA. The CDR3, as DNA: TGTGCCAGCAGCTTTCCGGGTCGCCCGACTATCTACGAGCAGTACTTC. It translates to CASSFPGRPTIYEQYF.

The chain carries TRBV4-3 and TRBJ1-5; no clear D. V dropped 0 bases and J dropped 7 bases, with 13 bases sitting between them. Germline assignment: CDR1 LGHNA and CDR2 YSLEER. The CDR3 spans 15 residues. This CDR3 is CASSQDLGREQPQHF. CDR3 coding DNA: TGCGCCAGCAGCCAAGATCTCGGCCGGGAGCAGCCCCAGCATTTT.

The chain recombines TRBV14 with TRBJ2-3, with D uncertain. V lost 0 bases to trimming and J lost 5 bases, with 9 bases between them. Looked up from germline, CDR1 is SGHDN and CDR2 is FVKESK. This CDR3 spans 14 amino acids. The chain's CDR3 is CASSQEYRKDTQYF. CDR3 coding DNA: TGTGCCAGCAGCCAAGAGTATCGGAAAGATACGCAGTATTTT.

This clone was detected only a few times. The V call is TRBV11-2, the J call TRBJ2-7, with D unresolved. This CDR3 has 16 residues. The germline CDR1 and CDR2 sequences are SGHAT and FQNNGV. V shed 4 bases and J shed 6 bases, with 22 bases lying between them. The CDR3 is CASSWSRSATALEQYF. DNA for the CDR3: TGTGCCAGCAGCTGGTCCCGCTCCGCAACGGCGCTCGAGCAGTACTTC. The entire variable domain, with the rest obtained from reference TRBV11-2 and TRBJ2-7, is as follows: EAGVAQSPRYKIIEKRQSVAFWCNPISGHATLYWYQQILGQGPKLLIQFQNNGVVDDSQLPKDRFSAERLKGVDSTLKIQPAKLEDSAVYLCASSWSRSATALEQYFGPGTRLTVT.

The V and J genes are TRBV10-3 and TRBJ2-2; 7 positions match TRBD2. Germline CDR1 ENHRY, CDR2 SYGVKD. The CDR3 covers 16 residues. V lost 3 bases and J lost 4; bases outside the gene matches: 8. The CDR3 loop is CAISDPRAGTTGELFF. The CDR3 nucleotides are TGTGCCATCAGTGACCCCCGAGCGGGGACCACCGGGGAGCTGTTTTTT.

This sequence joins TRBV28 and TRBJ2-7; possible D gene TRBD2, 5 bases. Between the trimmed V and J ends, which lost 7 bases and 5 bases, there was a span of 18 bases. The CDR3 runs to 14 residues. The germline gives CDR1 MDHEN, CDR2 SYDVKM. The CDR3 sequence: CASKASSYFNEQYF. The CDR3 DNA is TGTGCCAGCAAGGCGTCTAGCTATTTCAACGAGCAGTACTTC.

This clone has more than one count but fewer than ten. The rearrangement joins TRBV10-3 to TRBJ2-1; 7 bases match TRBD1. The CDR3 runs to 12 residues. V lost 2 bases and J lost 10; bases outside the gene matches: 2. Germline values: CDR1 ENHRY, CDR2 SYGVKD. The CDR3 protein is CAISETDREQFF. CDR3 DNA: TGTGCCATCAGTGAGACGGACAGGGAGCAGTTCTTC.

The V gene is TRBV9, the J gene TRBJ2-5; 11 nucleotides agree with TRBD2. After removal of 4 bases from V and 1 base from J, the junction contained 6 bases not matched to a gene. Germline CDR1 SGDLS, CDR2 YYNGEE. The CDR3 contains 16 residues. This CDR3 reads CASSISGGAFQETQYF. In DNA form, the CDR3 reads TGTGCCAGCAGCATTAGCGGGGGGGCTTTCCAAGAGACCCAGTACTTC.